The present TCR beta chain was sequenced within a study of Ad26.COV2.S vaccination and SARS-CoV-2 variants. Study-wide results and limits: Researchers reported similar non-spike TCR breadth in vaccine and placebo recipients. After vaccination, substantial breadth of spike-specific CD8+ and CD4+ responses was reported.

V was cut by 4 bases and J by 2 bases, with 9 bases left in between. The CDR3 has 14 amino acids. Germline lookup yields CDR1 SGHTS and CDR2 YDEGEE. A word on this clone: What it binds is not known.

This table comes from immunoSEQ multiplex PCR, and its TCRdb copy is limited to in-frame clones, with some not included. Altogether 450,000 to 550,000 clones are present, 70% to 90% being singletons, with the ten largest covering more than 1.5%. Specified treatment: approximately 18 received Ad26.COV2.S at low or high dose, single or two shots; roughly five received placebo; per-sample allocation not given. Sampling happened 63 days after the first vaccine or placebo injection. This receptor was identified in a person between 18 and 65 years old who received the Ad26.COV2.S COVID-19 vaccine or a placebo. The chain joins TRBV5-8 to TRBJ1-4, with D maybe TRBD1 (6 bases). Material: peripheral blood, obtained in a trial of Ad26.COV2.S vaccine versus placebo. The CDR3 protein is CASSRTGTNEKLFF. The CDR3 DNA sequence: TGTGCCAGCAGCCGAACAGGGACTAATGAAAAACTGTTTTTT.